These 9 T cell receptor beta chains were all obtained from the same sample, sequenced in a study of blood T cells in healthy people across ages. Using a J-beta primer mix together with a sample-barcoded 5' primer, a second PCR was run for roughly 6 to 12 cycles. TCRdb itself ran the 5' RACE reads through MiXCR, one entry per CDR3 protein. The sample holds around 1.5 million distinct CDR3 sequences; 42% are singletons and the top ten take roughly 7.9%. Sequenced material: blood. Source of these receptors: a woman aged 18-29 years in good health.

CDR3 bases: TGTGCCAGCTCACCACCGGCCTCCCCCAATGAGCAGTACTTC. It is translated as CASSPPASPNEQYF. The chain joins TRBV18 to TRBJ2-5; D is unclear. In germline, CDR1 is KGHSH, CDR2 LQKENI. This CDR3 comprises 14 residues. V shed 0 bases and J shed 11 bases, with 16 bases lying between them.

This clonotype showed up just a few times. This chain joins TRBV28 and TRBJ2-3, with a possible D match to TRBD2 (5 bases). The CDR3 extends over 13 amino acids. The V end was cut by 11 bases, the J end by 1 base, with 13 bases between. Per germline, CDR1 MDHEN and CDR2 SYDVKM. CDR3 sequence (DNA): TGTGCCGGTGGTGATAGCGGCACAGATACGCAGTATTTT. It translates to CAGGDSGTDTQYF.

The gene calls are TRBV5-1 and TRBJ2-7, with D perhaps TRBD1 (6 bases). The V end lost 3 bases, the J end lost 7 bases, and 14 bases lay between the germline ends. The CDR3 is made up of 13 amino acids. The germline CDR1 and CDR2 sequences are SGHRS and YFSETQ. CDR3 amino acids: CASSSIQGVEQYF. CDR3 DNA sequence: TGCGCCAGCAGCTCAATACAGGGAGTGGAGCAGTACTTC.

The chain recombines TRBV29-1 with TRBJ1-2; 8 bases agree with TRBD1. V trimming: 7 bases; J trimming: 4 bases; junction bases outside the gene matches: 8. The CDR3 length is 13 residues. Germline-derived CDR1 and CDR2 are SQVTM and ANQGSEA. DNA of the CDR3: TGCAGCGCCGGCGACAGGGGAGGCTATGGCTACACCTTC. This codes for CSAGDRGGYGYTF. Full variable domain (outside the CDR3, taken from reference TRBV29-1 and TRBJ1-2): SAVISQKPSRDICQRGTSLTIQCQVDSQVTMMFWYRQQPGQSLTLIATANQGSEATYESGFVIDKFPISRPNLTFSTLTVSNMSPEDSSIYLCSAGDRGGYGYTFGSGTRLTVV.

This clonotype was seen only once. The chain employs TRBV13 and TRBJ2-5; TRBD2 agrees at 7 bases. The CDR3 extends over 16 amino acids. Germline assignment: CDR1 PRHDT and CDR2 FYEKMQ (reference sequence). V lost 5 bases, J lost 11 bases, and 20 bases stayed unmatched. Written as DNA, the CDR3 is TGTGCCAGCAGCCCCCCCTCGTGGGGGGGGACCAATGAGCAGTACTTC. It codes for CASSPPSWGGTNEQYF.

This sequence joins TRBV7-9 and TRBJ2-1, with 12 bases aligning to TRBD1. Germline V CDR1 and CDR2: SEHNR, FQNEAQ (reference sequence). The CDR3 length is 17 residues. With 5 bases clipped from V and 0 bases from J, the junction kept 5 bases outside the gene matches. This chain's CDR3 is CASSPSGQGASYNEQFF. The DNA for the CDR3 is TGTGCCAGCAGCCCTTCGGGACAGGGGGCCTCCTACAATGAGCAGTTCTTC. Complete variable domain (other parts from reference TRBV7-9 and TRBJ2-1): DTGVSQNPRHKITKRGQNVTFRCDPISEHNRLYWYRQTLGQGPEFLTYFQNEAQLEKSRLLSDRFSAERPKGSFSTLEIQRTEQGDSAMYLCASSPSGQGASYNEQFFGPGTRLTVL.

This chain joins TRBV27 and TRBJ2-7, with D perhaps TRBD2 (6 bases). The CDR3 loop spans 16 amino acids. The V and J ends lost 0 bases and 1 base respectively, with 13 bases between them. CDR1 and CDR2 from the germline V gene are MNHEY and SMNVEV (reference sequence). Written as DNA, the CDR3 is TGTGCCAGCAGTTTATCGACCGGGAGCCAATCCTACGAGCAGTACTTC. Amino acid sequence: CASSLSTGSQSYEQYF.

The rearrangement links TRBV12-3 or TRBV12-4 to TRBJ1-6, with 7 bases aligning to TRBD1. This CDR3 region has 13 residues. J was trimmed by 6 bases and V by 10 bases; bases with no gene match: 6. The CDR3 reads CAIRGGANSPLHF. The CDR3 bases are TGTGCCATCAGGGGGGGGGCTAATTCACCCCTCCACTTT.

This clonotype was recorded a few times. This chain joins TRBV27 and TRBJ2-7; D possibly corresponds to TRBD1 (6 bases). V lost 3 bases to trimming and J lost 3 bases, with 15 bases between them. Germline CDR1 and CDR2: MNHEY and SMNVEV (reference sequence). This CDR3 is 15 amino acids long. The CDR3 spells CASSLTRDTNYEQYF. The CDR3 DNA follows: TGTGCCAGCAGTTTGACCCGGGACACCAACTACGAGCAGTACTTC.